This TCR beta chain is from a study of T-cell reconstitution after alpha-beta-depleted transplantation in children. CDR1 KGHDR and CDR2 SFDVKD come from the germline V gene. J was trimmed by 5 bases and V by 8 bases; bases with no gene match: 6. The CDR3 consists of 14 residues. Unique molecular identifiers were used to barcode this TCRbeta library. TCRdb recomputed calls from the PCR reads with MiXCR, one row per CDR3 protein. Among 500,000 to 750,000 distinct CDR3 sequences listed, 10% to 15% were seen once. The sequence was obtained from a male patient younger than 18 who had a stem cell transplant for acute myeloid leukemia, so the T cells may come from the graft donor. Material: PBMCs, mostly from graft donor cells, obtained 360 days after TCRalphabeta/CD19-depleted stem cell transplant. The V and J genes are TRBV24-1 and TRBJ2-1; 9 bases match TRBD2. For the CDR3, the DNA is TGTGCCACCAAGGCTAGCGGGGAAAACAATGAGCAGTTCTTC. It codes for CATKASGENNEQFF.